A single sample is the source of the 22 T cell receptor beta chains below, sequenced in a study of blood T cell repertoires in COVID-19. The method was immunoSEQ multiplex PCR; TCRdb's version includes in-frame clones alone and lacks a portion of them. Counted here are roughly 87,000 clones, about 79% occurring once; the ten biggest clones make up around 4%. The sequencing sample was made of peripheral blood. These receptors came from a woman between 45 and 60 years old with acute or convalescent COVID-19.

The V call is TRBV10-2, the J call TRBJ1-1; D is uncertain. The CDR3 totals 13 residues. Trimming took 7 bases from V and 1 from J, leaving 10 bases between them. Germline assignment: CDR1 WSHSY and CDR2 SAAADI. CDR3 coding DNA: TGCGCCAGCACTCAGACGGGGAACACTGAAGCTTTCTTT. Its translation is CASTQTGNTEAFF.

The chain joins TRBV5-6 to TRBJ1-5, with 8 bases lining up with TRBD1. V shed 3 bases, J shed 2 bases, and the junction held 10 bases outside the gene matches. Germline CDR1 and CDR2: SGHDT and YYEEEE. The CDR3 consists of 17 residues. The CDR3 sequence is CASSSGRTGIGNQPQHF. CDR3 DNA sequence: TGTGCCAGCAGCTCTGGGCGGACAGGGATTGGCAATCAGCCCCAGCATTTT.

The chain links TRBV5-5 to TRBJ2-7; D remains unclear. V lost 0 bases, J lost 6 bases, and 16 bases lay in between. Germline V lookup: CDR1 SGHKS, CDR2 YYEKEE (reference sequence). This CDR3 has 15 amino acids. The CDR3 spells CASSLEYPSPGEQYF. CDR3 DNA sequence: TGTGCCAGCAGCTTGGAGTATCCCTCCCCCGGCGAGCAGTACTTC.

The chain couples TRBV9 to TRBJ2-3; a possible D gene is TRBD2 (5 bases). Germline V gene lookup returns CDR1 SGDLS and CDR2 YYNGEE. This CDR3 has 13 amino acids. V was shortened by 3 bases and J by 5 bases, with 10 bases between the two germline ends. The CDR3 bases are TGTGCCAGCAGCGGTTTAGCGTTAGATACGCAGTATTTT. Translating gives CASSGLALDTQYF.

J is TRBJ1-4 and V is TRBV5-6, with 10 bases aligning to TRBD1. In germline, CDR1 is SGHDT, CDR2 YYEEEE. This CDR3 region has 15 residues. V was pared by 4 bases and J by 7 bases, with 7 bases of the junction left unmatched. The CDR3, as DNA: TGTGCCAGCAGCCTCATGACAGGGGGCGTTGAAAAACTGTTTTTT. Protein: CASSLMTGGVEKLFF. Full variable domain (remainder filled in from reference TRBV5-6 and TRBJ1-4): DAGVTQSPTHLIKTRGQQVTLRCSPKSGHDTVSWYQQALGQGPQFIFQYYEEEERQRGNFPDRFSGHQFPNYSSELNVNALLLGDSALYLCASSLMTGGVEKLFFGSGTQLSVL.

The rearrangement uses TRBV3-1 (or the pseudogene TRBV3-2) and TRBJ1-1, with unresolved D. CDR1 and CDR2 (germline): LGHDT, YNNKEL (reference sequence). The ends were cut back, 2 bases at V and 5 bases at J, with 6 bases in the middle. CDR3 size: 12 residues. The CDR3 reads CASSQTGTEAFF. In DNA, the CDR3 is TGTGCCAGCAGCCAAACGGGGACTGAAGCTTTCTTT.

The rearrangement links TRBV7-6 to TRBJ1-1; TRBD1 is a possible D gene (6 bases). Trimming took 2 bases from V and 6 from J, leaving 10 bases between them. The CDR3 is 13 residues long. In germline, CDR1 is SGHVS, CDR2 FNYEAQ. The CDR3 protein is CASSLMTGSEAFF. Written as DNA, the CDR3 is TGTGCCAGCAGCTTAATGACAGGCTCTGAAGCTTTCTTT.

This sequence joins TRBV11-2 and TRBJ2-2; 8 bases match TRBD2. Germline V gene lookup returns CDR1 SGHAT and CDR2 FQNNGV. V shed 3 bases and J 4 bases; nucleotides not matched to a gene: 7. The CDR3 loop spans 16 amino acids. The CDR3 DNA reads TGTGCCAGCAGCTTTAGCGGGGAGCTCCTCACCGGGGAGCTGTTTTTT. It specifies CASSFSGELLTGELFF.

The chain has TRBV7-9 and TRBJ1-4; a weak D match, TRBD1 (6 bases). Trimming cost V 5 bases and J 8 bases, with 12 bases left between them. There are 13 residues in the CDR3. Germline V gene lookup returns CDR1 SEHNR and CDR2 FQNEAQ (reference sequence). The CDR3 DNA follows: TGTGCCAGCAGCGCACAGGGATTGGAAAAACTGTTTTTT. As protein: CASSAQGLEKLFF.

The chain is built from TRBV19 and TRBJ1-5; D gene unclear. V was cut by 2 bases and J by 6 bases, with 5 bases left in between. CDR3 size: 12 residues. Looked up from germline, CDR1 is LNHDA and CDR2 is SQIVND (reference sequence). CDR3 sequence reads: CASSILGQPQHF. The CDR3 region has the DNA TGTGCCAGTAGTATACTAGGTCAGCCCCAGCATTTT.

This clone was counted between two and nine times. The chain uses TRBV6-5 and TRBJ1-1, with 7 bases matching TRBD1. Germline V gene lookup returns CDR1 MNHEY and CDR2 SVGAGI. With V trimmed by 6 bases and J by 5 bases, 3 bases remained unmatched. The CDR3 runs 12 residues. CDR3 sequence reads: CASRVTGTEAFF. The DNA for the CDR3 is TGTGCCAGCAGGGTGACAGGGACTGAAGCTTTCTTT.

The chain has TRBV19 and TRBJ1-4; D is unresolved. Germline CDR1 reads LNHDA; CDR2 reads SQIVND (reference sequence). The CDR3 loop spans 13 amino acids. V shed 3 bases and J shed 8 bases, with 10 bases lying between them. CDR3 loop: CASSIKAGEKLFF. In nucleotides, the CDR3 is TGTGCCAGTAGTATCAAAGCGGGGGAAAAACTGTTTTTT.

This clone was recorded once. The V gene is TRBV11-2, the J gene TRBJ2-7, with D maybe TRBD2 (5 bases). Trimming took 4 bases from V and 4 from J, leaving 17 bases between them. The germline V gene encodes CDR1 SGHAT and CDR2 FQNNGV. This CDR3 spans 15 amino acids. The CDR3: CASSSSAERGYEQYF. The CDR3 DNA follows: TGTGCCAGCAGCTCCTCGGCGGAAAGAGGGTACGAGCAGTACTTC.

The chain carries TRBV2 and TRBJ1-1, with D unresolved. CDR3 length equals 13 residues. Trimming left V 4 bases short and J 1 base short, with 7 bases between. Germline V lookup: CDR1 SNHLY, CDR2 FYNNEI. The CDR3 is CASSVGENTEAFF. CDR3 DNA: TGTGCCAGCAGTGTCGGGGAGAACACTGAAGCTTTCTTT.

This clone was seen once. The chain recombines TRBV25-1 with TRBJ2-1, with unresolved D. V was shortened by 0 bases and J by 5 bases, with 8 bases between the two germline ends. This CDR3 contains 14 residues. Germline CDR1 is MGHDK and CDR2 is SYGVNS. The CDR3 loop is CASSEYSENNEQFF. CDR3 coding DNA: TGTGCCAGCAGTGAATACAGCGAAAACAATGAGCAGTTCTTC.

V and J are TRBV19 and TRBJ2-3; the D gene is possibly TRBD2 (6 bases). The germline V gene has CDR1 LNHDA and CDR2 SQIVND (reference sequence). This CDR3 is built from 13 residues. Trimming left V 7 bases short and J 2 bases short, with 10 bases between. The CDR3 loop reads CASNLALTDTQYF. For the CDR3, the DNA is TGTGCCAGTAACCTAGCGCTCACAGATACGCAGTATTTT.

This chain joins TRBV9 and TRBJ2-1; D is possibly TRBD2 (6 bases). The CDR3 consists of 14 residues. Germline CDR1 reads SGDLS; CDR2 reads YYNGEE. The germline V and J ends were trimmed by 7 bases and 6 bases, with 17 bases remaining between them. The CDR3 nucleotides are TGTGCCAGCGGGCCCGTTCGGGGAGGCAATGAGCAGTTCTTC. The encoded protein is CASGPVRGGNEQFF.

This sequence joins TRBV19 and TRBJ2-5; possibly TRBD2 for D (5 bases). Germline CDR1 is LNHDA and CDR2 is SQIVND (reference sequence). The CDR3 runs to 14 residues. Trimming stripped 7 bases from V and 7 bases from J, with 19 bases between. CDR3 protein: CASMPRATLGTQYF. In DNA form, the CDR3 reads TGTGCCAGTATGCCGCGGGCAACACTAGGGACCCAGTACTTC.

The chain is built from TRBV4-2 and TRBJ2-6; D gene uncertain. The CDR3 has 15 residues. V lost 0 bases and J 0 bases, leaving 3 bases between the germline ends. The germline V gene has CDR1 LGHNA and CDR2 YNFKEQ. CDR3 in amino acids: CASSQEHSGANVLTF. CDR3 DNA sequence: TGTGCCAGCAGCCAAGAACACTCTGGGGCCAACGTCCTGACTTTC.

This chain uses TRBV5-1 with TRBJ1-5, with 8 bases identical to TRBD1. The CDR3 contains 14 residues. Germline lookup yields CDR1 SGHRS and CDR2 YFSETQ. V was clipped by 4 bases and J by 2 bases; unmatched bases: 2. In DNA, the CDR3 is TGCGCCAGCAGCCTGACAGGGGGCAATCAGCCCCAGCATTTT. Its translation: CASSLTGGNQPQHF.

V usage is TRBV27 and J usage is TRBJ1-2; 9 positions agree with TRBD1. CDR3 length: 14 amino acids. V was clipped by 3 bases and J by 3 bases; unmatched bases: 2. The germline CDR1 and CDR2 sequences are MNHEY and SMNVEV (reference sequence). The CDR3 here is CASSLGQGYYGYTF. As DNA, the CDR3 is TGTGCCAGCAGTTTGGGACAGGGCTACTATGGCTACACCTTC.

The table lists this clone with a few counts. The chain is built from TRBV30 and TRBJ1-2; weak D call: TRBD1 (5 bases). Germline V CDR1 and CDR2: GTSNPN, SVGIG (reference sequence). Deletions cut 3 bases from V and 6 bases from J, with 14 bases between. The CDR3 has 13 amino acids. The CDR3 region has the DNA TGTGCCTGGAGCCCCGGGGGGGTAAATGGCTACACCTTC. This translates into CAWSPGGVNGYTF. Full variable domain (rest looked up from reference TRBV30 and TRBJ1-2): SQTIHQWPATLVQPVGSPLSLECTVEGTSNPNLYWYRQAAGRGLQLLFYSVGIGQISSEVPQNLSASRPQDRQFILSSKKLLLSDSGFYLCAWSPGGVNGYTFGSGTRLTVV.